This TCR beta chain is drawn from a study of blood T cell repertoires in COVID-19. Study-level background: Acute and convalescent COVID-19 samples came from the United States, Italy and Spain. T cells, B-cell-depleted T cells, or PBMCs supplied cDNA or gDNA.

Using immunoSEQ multiplex PCR, the repertoire was profiled, and TCRdb retains in-frame clones only, with some absent. The data contain 130,000 to 150,000 clones, approximately 84% of them singletons. The sample holds a few counts of this clone. There are 18 residues in the CDR3. Per germline, CDR1 LGHDT and CDR2 YNNKEL (reference sequence). Trimming took 0 bases from V and 2 from J; bases not matched to a gene: 7. The sample comprised peripheral blood. This clonotype was sampled from a woman aged 55-75 years with acute or convalescent COVID-19. This chain joins TRBV3-1 (or the pseudogene TRBV3-2) and TRBJ2-3; 11 bases agree with TRBD2. In nucleotides, the CDR3 is TGTGCCAGCAGCCAAGATCACCGACTAGCGGGACCCACAGATACGCAGTATTTT. Amino acids: CASSQDHRLAGPTDTQYF.